A selection of T cell receptor beta chains follows, all from one sample in a study of PD-L1 blockade in urothelial cancer. Generated by immunoSEQ multiplex PCR, the TCRdb table keeps only in-frame clones and is missing some. The data show more than 30,000 clones, more than 75% seen once. This specimen consisted of PBMCs, obtained around atezolizumab (anti-PD-L1) treatment. The receptors shown here come from a man aged 45-65 years with urothelial cancer. CDR3s leave out the opening cysteine and the closing phenylalanine or tryptophan. The order of the fields is V gene, D gene, J gene, CDR3 protein. A D gene is named only where the DNA matches it firmly.

v_gene: TRBV5-1
d_gene: TRBD1
j_gene: TRBJ2-1
CDR3aa: ASKRLGQGPVNEQF

v_gene: TRBV4-2
d_gene: -
j_gene: TRBJ1-2
CDR3aa: ASSQDRGSYGYT

v_gene: TRBV11-2
d_gene: -
j_gene: TRBJ1-1
CDR3aa: ASSLVGGLNTEAF

v_gene: TRBV27
d_gene: -
j_gene: TRBJ2-1
CDR3aa: ASGPGLAYNEQF

v_gene: TRBV6-5
d_gene: -
j_gene: TRBJ1-2
CDR3aa: ASSYGSGKDGYT

v_gene: TRBV28
d_gene: TRBD1
j_gene: TRBJ2-3
CDR3aa: ASRGQGAWTDTQY

v_gene: TRBV19
d_gene: -
j_gene: TRBJ2-7
CDR3aa: ASSIALIGGPNYEQY

v_gene: TRBV9
d_gene: TRBD1
j_gene: TRBJ1-6
CDR3aa: ASTRDSSYNSPLH

v_gene: TRBV6-5
d_gene: TRBD2
j_gene: TRBJ2-3
CDR3aa: ASRASGVNTQY

v_gene: TRBV14
d_gene: -
j_gene: TRBJ1-3
CDR3aa: ASSREGLNGNTIY

v_gene: TRBV10-3
d_gene: TRBD1
j_gene: TRBJ1-1
CDR3aa: AIARDRVGNTEAF

v_gene: TRBV21-1
d_gene: -
j_gene: TRBJ2-3
CDR3aa: ASSILADTQY

v_gene: TRBV5-1
d_gene: -
j_gene: TRBJ2-7
CDR3aa: ASSQHIGGSYEQY

v_gene: TRBV6-4
d_gene: TRBD1
j_gene: TRBJ1-5
CDR3aa: ASSQGIQGNQPQH

v_gene: TRBV29-1
d_gene: -
j_gene: TRBJ1-1
CDR3aa: SVVARGFPEAF

v_gene: TRBV6-1
d_gene: -
j_gene: TRBJ1-2
CDR3aa: ASTDKRGYGYT

v_gene: TRBV11-3
d_gene: -
j_gene: TRBJ2-7
CDR3aa: ASRGTGEQY

v_gene: TRBV30
d_gene: TRBD2
j_gene: TRBJ2-3
CDR3aa: AWGTSGSIDTQY

v_gene: TRBV7-6
d_gene: TRBD2
j_gene: TRBJ2-3
CDR3aa: ASSLGTGLAGLVDTQY

v_gene: TRBV6-5
d_gene: TRBD2
j_gene: TRBJ2-3
CDR3aa: ASGLAGTDTQY

v_gene: TRBV27
d_gene: TRBD1
j_gene: TRBJ2-5
CDR3aa: ASSFSWNQRQGQETQY

v_gene: TRBV28
d_gene: -
j_gene: TRBJ1-2
CDR3aa: ASSFTQGSGYT

v_gene: TRBV19
d_gene: -
j_gene: TRBJ1-1
CDR3aa: ASSMFGNTEAF

v_gene: TRBV10-1
d_gene: TRBD2
j_gene: TRBJ2-1
CDR3aa: ASGSGTSGAYNEQF

v_gene: TRBV5-1
d_gene: -
j_gene: TRBJ2-5
CDR3aa: ASSLDTQETQY

v_gene: TRBV5-1
d_gene: -
j_gene: TRBJ2-3
CDR3aa: ASSSGIGTDTQY

v_gene: TRBV30
d_gene: TRBD1
j_gene: TRBJ2-3
CDR3aa: AWSTGTGGARTDTQY

v_gene: TRBV6-6
d_gene: -
j_gene: TRBJ1-5
CDR3aa: ASIGRGINQPQH

v_gene: TRBV5-1
d_gene: TRBD2
j_gene: TRBJ2-1
CDR3aa: ASSLLADEQF

v_gene: TRBV5-1
d_gene: TRBD1
j_gene: TRBJ1-6
CDR3aa: ASSGTGSSPLH

v_gene: TRBV25-1
d_gene: -
j_gene: TRBJ1-6
CDR3aa: ASSDWGDLALH

v_gene: TRBV28
d_gene: TRBD1
j_gene: TRBJ2-7
CDR3aa: ASSYRQGAGSALEQY

v_gene: TRBV5-1
d_gene: TRBD2
j_gene: TRBJ2-1
CDR3aa: ASSLNGGAYNEQF

v_gene: TRBV5-1
d_gene: TRBD1
j_gene: TRBJ2-3
CDR3aa: ASSSGQARTRGTQY

v_gene: TRBV15
d_gene: TRBD1
j_gene: TRBJ2-7
CDR3aa: ATSRDRGSYEQY

v_gene: TRBV6-5
d_gene: -
j_gene: TRBJ2-7
CDR3aa: ASSSQGKGSYEQY

v_gene: TRBV4-3
d_gene: TRBD2
j_gene: TRBJ2-1
CDR3aa: ASSQGLAGAEGGDEQF

v_gene: TRBV2
d_gene: TRBD1
j_gene: TRBJ1-5
CDR3aa: ASSEERGRQPQH

v_gene: TRBV30
d_gene: TRBD2
j_gene: TRBJ2-1
CDR3aa: AWMRGGYNEQF

v_gene: TRBV29-1
d_gene: -
j_gene: TRBJ1-4
CDR3aa: SVDRRGRNEKLF

v_gene: TRBV7-8
d_gene: -
j_gene: TRBJ1-1
CDR3aa: ASSYGYEAF

v_gene: TRBV30
d_gene: -
j_gene: TRBJ2-5
CDR3aa: AWSWLSSAFQETQY

v_gene: TRBV4-3
d_gene: TRBD1
j_gene: TRBJ1-2
CDR3aa: ASSPRTGILVGGYT

v_gene: TRBV7-7
d_gene: -
j_gene: TRBJ2-5
CDR3aa: ASSRGQQETQY

v_gene: TRBV18
d_gene: -
j_gene: TRBJ1-1
CDR3aa: ASSPLGGGDEAF